Detailed here is one TCR beta chain. The assay was immunoSEQ multiplex PCR, and TCRdb's table has in-frame clones only and misses some. The sample has about 190,000 clones; about four fifths are singletons. This entry belongs to a study of blood T cell repertoires in COVID-19. Study in general: T cells, B-cell-depleted T cells, or PBMCs supplied cDNA or gDNA.

V dropped 5 bases and J dropped 3; count of bases not matched to a gene: 1. Germline CDR1 is LGHDT and CDR2 is YNNKEL (reference sequence). The CDR3 is made up of 12 amino acids. This clonotype was obtained from a woman in her twenties or thirties who had been exposed to COVID-19. The source material was PBMCs or T cells enriched from blood (not recorded which). The V gene is TRBV3-1 (or the pseudogene TRBV3-2), the J gene TRBJ2-7; 7 positions match TRBD2. CDR3 DNA sequence: TGTGCCAGCAGCGGGGGGGACTACGAGCAGTACTTC. This codes for CASSGGDYEQYF.